This entry lists 22 T cell receptor beta chains sequenced from one sample in a study of blood T cells in healthy people across ages (dated by TCRdb to the mid-2010s). The library was generated by 5' RACE. Sequencer: Illumina HiSeq 2500. A second roughly 7 to 11 cycle PCR used a sample-barcoded 5' primer and a J-beta primer mix. TCRdb applied fastp at Q25 and MiXCR to the public reads, then kept only in-frame beta chains. Each entry is one CDR3 protein sequence, shown with its most common DNA and genes. The sample yields some 1.7 million distinct CDR3 sequences; approximately 30% were counted once. Of the sample, over 7% falls within the top ten clones. The sample consisted of blood. Source of these receptors: a young woman in good health.

This clonotype was counted ten times or more. This rearrangement joins TRBV20-1 to TRBJ2-1, with 7 bases that match TRBD2. V shed 4 bases, J shed 5 bases, and the junction held 14 bases outside the gene matches. Germline lookup yields CDR1 DFQATT and CDR2 SNEGSKA (reference sequence). The CDR3 consists of 16 residues. The CDR3: CSATGRPSGRNNEQFF. In DNA form, the CDR3 reads TGCAGTGCTACGGGCCGCCCTAGCGGAAGGAACAATGAGCAGTTCTTC.

The chain carries TRBV2 and TRBJ1-4; TRBD1 is a possible D gene (6 bases). Germline V gives CDR1 SNHLY, CDR2 FYNNEI. There are 16 residues in the CDR3. The V gene lost 3 bases and the J gene lost 6 bases, with 17 bases spanning the gap. CDR3 sequence: CASSDRSRDMYEKLFF. CDR3 DNA sequence: TGTGCCAGCAGTGACCGGTCGCGGGACATGTATGAAAAACTGTTTTTT.

This clonotype turned up a few times. The chain couples TRBV7-9 to TRBJ2-7; D is tentatively TRBD1 or TRBD2 (5 bases each). V gave up 4 bases and J gave up 5 bases, with 18 bases separating them. Germline lookup yields CDR1 SEHNR and CDR2 FQNEAQ (reference sequence). There are 15 residues in the CDR3. The CDR3 sequence: CASSSRDAYPDEQYF. The DNA for the CDR3 is TGTGCCAGCAGCTCCCGGGACGCCTACCCCGACGAGCAGTACTTC.

This chain links TRBV10-3 with TRBJ2-1, with D maybe TRBD2 (7 bases). Trimming took 10 bases from V and 7 from J, leaving 17 bases between them. The germline V gene encodes CDR1 ENHRY and CDR2 SYGVKD. The length of the CDR3 is 13 residues. CDR3 residues: CATREGGRNEQFF. The CDR3 nucleotides read TGTGCCACCAGGGAGGGGGGACGAAATGAGCAGTTCTTC.

This chain links TRBV18 with TRBJ2-3; TRBD2 agrees at 7 bases. The CDR3 loop spans 17 amino acids. Germline CDR1 and CDR2: KGHSH and LQKENI. V lost 3 bases, J lost 0 bases, and 9 bases stayed unmatched. The CDR3 DNA is TGTGCCAGCTCACCCCTTGGGGGGGGAGTTAGCACAGATACGCAGTATTTT. Amino acid sequence: CASSPLGGGVSTDTQYF.

Ten or more counts support this clonotype. This chain links TRBV7-3 with TRBJ2-1; 7 nucleotides agree with TRBD1. J gave up 9 bases and V 4 bases, and 9 bases lay outside the gene matches. The CDR3 loop spans 14 amino acids. Germline CDR1 reads SGHTA; CDR2 reads FQGTGA. The CDR3 DNA follows: TGTGCCAGCAGCTCCATGGGACAGCCAGGTGAGCAGTTCTTC. Translated, it gives CASSSMGQPGEQFF.

This clonotype was seen ten or more times. The rearrangement joins TRBV24-1 to TRBJ2-1, with D tentatively TRBD1 or TRBD2 (6 bases each). CDR1 and CDR2 from the germline V gene are KGHDR and SFDVKD. This CDR3 spans 16 amino acids. The V and J ends lost 4 bases and 6 bases respectively, with 18 bases between them. The CDR3 DNA sequence: TGTGCCACCAGTGAGCGCGGGACACCAACGTCCAATGAGCAGTTCTTC. Translating gives CATSERGTPTSNEQFF.

As concerns this clonotype: This may be a read error: a much more frequent sequence differs by one nucleotide. The V gene is TRBV28, the J gene TRBJ1-2; D is ambiguous. Trimming took 10 bases from V and 4 from J, leaving 13 bases between them. The CDR3 length is 12 residues. Germline CDR1 reads MDHEN; CDR2 reads SYDVKM. CDR3: CATRNYRYGYTF. The CDR3 DNA reads as TGTGCCACCCGGAACTATCGCTATGGCTACACCTTC.

The CDR3 region is CSVESYGGGYTF. The CDR3 coding sequence is TGCAGCGTTGAGTCCTACGGAGGGGGCTACACCTTC. The chain couples TRBV29-1 to TRBJ1-2; the D is unclear. V dropped 3 bases and J dropped 8 bases, with 13 bases sitting between them. The germline V gene has CDR1 SQVTM and CDR2 ANQGSEA. The CDR3 is made up of 12 amino acids.

The CDR3 region has the DNA TGCGCCAGCAGCTCGAGCCGGGGGCACTCCAGAGGAACCGGGGAGCTGTTTTTT. It is translated as CASSSSRGHSRGTGELFF. The chain employs TRBV5-1 and TRBJ2-2, with D perhaps given as TRBD1 or TRBD2 (6 bases each). The CDR3 covers 18 residues. Deletions cut 3 bases from V and 5 bases from J, with 23 bases between. Germline V lookup: CDR1 SGHRS, CDR2 YFSETQ.

This clonotype has ten or more counts. The chain employs TRBV5-1 and TRBJ2-7; D unresolved. CDR1 and CDR2 (germline): SGHRS, YFSETQ. The CDR3 runs to 15 residues. V was trimmed by 0 bases and J by 2 bases, leaving 12 bases between them. The DNA for the CDR3 is TGCGCCAGCAGCTTGGACGGTCAAATCCCCTACGAGCAGTACTTC. This translates into CASSLDGQIPYEQYF.

There are many counts of this clonotype. The chain couples TRBV10-3 to TRBJ2-3; D ambiguous. Trimming removed 6 bases from V and 2 bases from J, with 6 bases in between. CDR3 size: 12 residues. Germline V lookup: CDR1 ENHRY, CDR2 SYGVKD. CDR3 protein: CAIRTDTDTQYF. In DNA, the CDR3 is TGTGCCATCAGGACTGACACAGATACGCAGTATTTT.

The chain employs TRBV6-6 and TRBJ1-4, with D tentatively TRBD1 (6 bases). The CDR3 loop spans 14 amino acids. Between the trimmed V and J ends, which lost 8 bases and 4 bases, there was a span of 14 bases. Germline CDR1 reads MNHNY; CDR2 reads SVGAGI (reference sequence). The CDR3, as DNA: TGTGCCAGCGAAAAGGGGGGAATTAATGAAAAACTGTTTTTT. Translating it yields CASEKGGINEKLFF.

This clonotype was recorded many times. This chain uses TRBV7-2 with TRBJ2-1; tentatively, D is TRBD2 (5 bases). The germline V gene encodes CDR1 SGHTA and CDR2 FQGNSA. The V gene lost 5 bases and the J gene lost 9 bases, with 11 bases spanning the gap. The CDR3 spans 12 residues. The CDR3 sequence: CASSHIAGEQFF. In DNA, the CDR3 is TGTGCCAGCAGCCACATCGCGGGTGAGCAGTTCTTC.

This clonotype was seen ten or more times. The rearrangement uses TRBV20-1 and TRBJ2-1, with D maybe TRBD2 (6 bases). This CDR3 region has 15 residues. V was trimmed by 4 bases and J by 7 bases, leaving 20 bases between them. Germline V CDR1 and CDR2: DFQATT, SNEGSKA (reference sequence). CDR3 sequence: CSAKQRSGVRNEQFF. CDR3 sequence (DNA): TGCAGTGCTAAACAGCGGTCGGGGGTAAGGAATGAGCAGTTCTTC.

The CDR3 loop is CASSFRAGTSYEQYF. Here the CDR3 DNA reads TGTGCCAGCAGCTTCCGGGCCGGGACCTCCTACGAGCAGTACTTC. The gene calls are TRBV11-2 and TRBJ2-7; the D gene could be TRBD1 or TRBD2 (5 bases each). Trimming took 3 bases from V and 0 from J, leaving 12 bases between them. Per germline, CDR1 SGHAT and CDR2 FQNNGV. CDR3 length equals 15 residues.

Regarding this clonotype: A junction end diverges from the germline sequence, so it may reflect a read error. The chain recombines TRBV4-1 with TRBJ2-5, with TRBD1 matching over 7 bases. Germline values: CDR1 MGHRA, CDR2 YSYEKL. CDR3 length: 15 residues. The CDR3 nucleotides are TGCGCCAGCAGCCAAGCGGACAGGCCTCGAGAGACCCGGTACTTC. This sequence encodes CASSQADRPRETRYF.

The genes are TRBV30 and TRBJ2-5; the D gene is possibly TRBD2 (5 bases). The CDR3 is 12 residues long. Germline CDR1 and CDR2: GTSNPN and SVGIG (reference sequence). Deletions cut 2 bases from V and 4 bases from J, with 8 bases between. CDR3 DNA sequence: TGTGCCTGGAGTCGGCTAGCAGAGACCCAGTACTTC. Protein: CAWSRLAETQYF.

This clonotype was observed a few times. The chain recombines TRBV20-1 with TRBJ1-4; D is ambiguous. V was cut by 7 bases and J by 7 bases, with 10 bases left in between. From germline, CDR1 is DFQATT and CDR2 SNEGSKA (reference sequence). The CDR3 is 11 amino acids. This CDR3 is CSVPGGEKLFF. CDR3 DNA: TGCAGTGTTCCGGGTGGTGAAAAACTGTTTTTT.

This clonotype has a count of ten or more. The rearrangement links TRBV13 to TRBJ2-7, with D maybe TRBD2 (5 bases). Trimming removed 6 bases from V and 1 base from J, with 13 bases in between. This CDR3 region has 14 residues. The germline gives CDR1 PRHDT, CDR2 FYEKMQ (reference sequence). The CDR3 nucleotides read TGTGCCAGCAGTTCCACCGCGGGTTCCTACGAGCAGTACTTC. Translating gives CASSSTAGSYEQYF.

This clonotype has only a few counts. This chain connects TRBV4-3 to TRBJ1-5; 7 bases fit TRBD1. Germline V gives CDR1 LGHNA, CDR2 YSLEER. Unmatched junction bases numbered 6, after V lost 2 bases and J lost 8 bases. The CDR3 is 14 amino acids. The CDR3 DNA reads as TGCGCCAGCAGCCAAAAGGGGGCGGGGGAGCCCCAGCATTTT. It translates to CASSQKGAGEPQHF.

The chain employs TRBV7-2 and TRBJ2-7, with D perhaps matching TRBD1 (6 bases). The V gene's germline CDR1 is SGHTA and CDR2 FQGNSA. The CDR3 consists of 13 residues. V lost 5 bases, J lost 3 bases, and 11 bases lay in between. CDR3 sequence (DNA): TGTGCCAGCAGCCGGGACATCCGCTACGAGCAGTACTTC. It codes for CASSRDIRYEQYF.